This T cell receptor beta chain was captured by sequencing in a study of cytomegalovirus exposure and HLA in healthy donors. Primers for the PCR totalled 60 Vbeta and 13 Jbeta. Using immunoSEQ multiplex PCR, the repertoire was profiled, and TCRdb retains in-frame clones only, with some absent. The data show 120,000 to 150,000 clones, 64% seen once. Germline lookup yields CDR1 SGHRS and CDR2 YFSETQ. CDR3 length: 15 residues. Unmatched junction bases numbered 7, after V lost 6 bases and J lost 3 bases. Healthy bone marrow donors made up the donor group. This chain joins TRBV5-1 and TRBJ2-2; 8 bases are shared with TRBD1. This TCR derives from a woman younger than 45 in good health and CMV-seropositive. Sequenced material: PBMCs. CDR3 region: CASTPQGADTGELFF. The CDR3 coding sequence is TGCGCCAGCACCCCCCAGGGGGCGGACACCGGGGAGCTGTTTTTT.